A single sample is the source of the 26 T cell receptor beta chains below, sequenced in a study of long-term antiretroviral therapy in people with HIV. With survey level as its setting, the immunoSEQ assay was v3.0. Libraries were prepared by immunoSEQ multiplex PCR; TCRdb keeps only in-frame clonotypes and omits some of them. The sample lists around 20,000 clones; about 70% were seen once. This material consisted of unsorted PBMCs, taken 0.5 years before starting antiretroviral therapy. Every receptor here comes from a man aged 18 to 29 with HIV.

Comments on this clone: Other nucleotide sequences in the sample specify the same CDR3. The chain carries TRBV7-8 and TRBJ1-1; D unresolved. This CDR3 contains 12 residues. CDR1 SGHVS and CDR2 FQNEAQ come from the germline V gene. Trimming took off 3 bases at V and 2 bases at J, with 4 bases between the two ends. CDR3 region: CASSFINTEAFF. The CDR3 nucleotides read TGTGCCAGCAGCTTCATCAACACTGAAGCTTTCTTT.

This clone showed up just a few times. The rearrangement joins TRBV5-1 to TRBJ1-2, with no clear D. Trimming removed 0 bases from V and 7 bases from J, with 7 bases in between. Germline loops: CDR1 SGHRS, CDR2 YFSETQ. This CDR3 has 12 amino acids. The CDR3 protein is CASSLGPSGYTF. In DNA form, the CDR3 reads TGCGCCAGCAGCTTGGGACCTAGTGGCTACACCTTC.

V usage is TRBV27 and J usage is TRBJ1-1; D gene unclear. Germline CDR1 reads MNHEY; CDR2 reads SMNVEV (reference sequence). Trimming took 5 bases from V and 6 from J, leaving 13 bases between them. This CDR3 is 13 amino acids long. The CDR3 bases are TGTGCCAGCAGTGGTCCGGGTTTCGCTGAAGCTTTCTTT. Protein sequence: CASSGPGFAEAFF.

V is TRBV5-6 and J is TRBJ2-7, with D perhaps matching TRBD1 or TRBD2 (5 bases each). Trimming removed 2 bases at V and 1 base at J, with 13 bases between. This CDR3 is 15 amino acids long. From germline, CDR1 is SGHDT and CDR2 YYEEEE. CDR3 bases: TGTGCCAGCAGCTTCTTTCGGGACGGATCCTACGAGCAGTACTTC. Encoded protein: CASSFFRDGSYEQYF. Supplemented by reference TRBV5-6 and TRBJ2-7, the full variable domain reads DAGVTQSPTHLIKTRGQQVTLRCSPKSGHDTVSWYQQALGQGPQFIFQYYEEEERQRGNFPDRFSGHQFPNYSSELNVNALLLGDSALYLCASSFFRDGSYEQYFGPGTRLTVT.

The gene calls are TRBV2 and TRBJ2-1, with a weak D call TRBD2 (5 bases). Trimming stripped 4 bases from V and 8 bases from J, with 9 bases between. This CDR3 is 12 amino acids long. Germline V gene data show CDR1 as SNHLY and CDR2 as FYNNEI. The DNA for the CDR3 is TGTGCCAGCAGTGCGGGGTTCGATGAGCAGTTCTTC. Amino acids: CASSAGFDEQFF.

The chain has TRBV19 and TRBJ2-1, with D perhaps TRBD1 (6 bases). The germline V gene encodes CDR1 LNHDA and CDR2 SQIVND (reference sequence). CDR3 length equals 15 residues. Trimming took off 3 bases at V and 4 bases at J, with 13 bases between the two ends. The CDR3 reads CASSISRGQYNEQFF. CDR3 DNA: TGTGCCAGTAGTATCTCACGCGGACAGTACAATGAGCAGTTCTTC.

The rearrangement joins TRBV10-3 to TRBJ2-7, with 7 positions matching TRBD2. The CDR3 spans 13 residues. The germline CDR1 and CDR2 sequences are ENHRY and SYGVKD. With V trimmed by 5 bases and J by 5 bases, 6 bases remained unmatched. The CDR3 loop is CAISRASGDEQYF. DNA for the CDR3: TGTGCCATCAGTCGGGCTAGCGGCGACGAGCAGTACTTC.

This clone came up a few times. The chain is built from TRBV27 and TRBJ1-1; D gene uncertain. V was clipped by 5 bases and J by 0 bases, with 10 bases between them. CDR1 MNHEY and CDR2 SMNVEV come from the germline V gene (reference sequence). This CDR3 comprises 14 residues. CDR3 sequence reads: CASSPLTVNTEAFF. For the CDR3, the DNA is TGTGCCAGCAGTCCCCTGACGGTGAACACTGAAGCTTTCTTT.

CDR3 DNA: TGTGCCAGCTCACCGCAGGGCATGAACACTGAAGCTTTCTTT. Amino acid sequence: CASSPQGMNTEAFF. The rearrangement joins TRBV18 to TRBJ1-1, with D possibly matching TRBD1 (5 bases). From germline, CDR1 is KGHSH and CDR2 LQKENI. CDR3 size: 14 residues. V was shortened by 3 bases and J by 0 bases, with 8 bases between the two germline ends.

The chain links TRBV11-2 to TRBJ1-2, with D possibly TRBD1 on 6 matching bases. V was cut by 1 base and J by 6 bases, with 12 bases left in between. CDR3 length: 14 amino acids. CDR1 and CDR2 from the germline V gene are SGHAT and FQNNGV. Here the CDR3 reads CASSLVAGVHGYTF. DNA of the CDR3: TGTGCCAGCAGCTTAGTTGCAGGGGTCCATGGCTACACCTTC.

This chain uses TRBV28 with TRBJ1-2; a possible D gene is TRBD1 (6 bases). The V end was cut by 4 bases, the J end by 5 bases, with 14 bases between. CDR3 length equals 14 residues. In germline, CDR1 is MDHEN, CDR2 SYDVKM. CDR3 nucleotides: TGTGCCAGCAGTTCCGGGGGGCGAGGGTATGGCTACACCTTC. This sequence encodes CASSSGGRGYGYTF.

This clone was detected only a few times. V gene TRBV7-9 combines with J gene TRBJ2-7; 12 nucleotides match TRBD2. The CDR3 sequence is 15 residues long. CDR1 SEHNR and CDR2 FQNEAQ come from the germline V gene (reference sequence). V lost 6 bases, J lost 1 base, and 4 bases stayed unmatched. CDR3 in DNA: TGTGCCAGCAGTCCTAGCGGGGGGGATTCCTACGAGCAGTACTTC. Protein product: CASSPSGGDSYEQYF.

Only one count was recorded for this clone. The chain uses TRBV11-2 and TRBJ2-7; possibly TRBD1 or TRBD2 for D (6 bases each). Trimming shortened V by 3 bases and J by 5 bases, and 29 bases separated the two germline ends. Germline V lookup: CDR1 SGHAT, CDR2 FQNNGV. CDR3 length equals 19 residues. This chain's CDR3 is CASSFNPQGPGANPDEQYF. For the CDR3, the DNA is TGTGCCAGCAGCTTCAACCCTCAGGGGCCGGGGGCAAACCCCGACGAGCAGTACTTC.

The CDR3 sequence: CASSLGPEGHYEQYF. DNA for the CDR3: TGTGCCAGCAGCTTAGGGCCTGAAGGCCACTACGAGCAGTACTTC. The rearrangement joins TRBV7-8 to TRBJ2-7; no firm D call. CDR3 size: 15 residues. Germline loops: CDR1 SGHVS, CDR2 FQNEAQ. The germline V and J ends were trimmed by 1 base and 3 bases, with 13 bases remaining between them.

This clone is medium-sized. The chain has TRBV28 and TRBJ2-2, with D perhaps given as TRBD1 or TRBD2 (5 bases each). V was clipped by 8 bases and J by 7 bases, with 14 bases between them. This CDR3 is 13 amino acids long. Germline V gene data show CDR1 as MDHEN and CDR2 as SYDVKM. The CDR3, as DNA: TGTGCCAGCGGACCGTTGGGGGTCGGGGAGCTGTTTTTT. This translates into CASGPLGVGELFF.

The gene calls are TRBV9 and TRBJ1-1, with D unclear. V shed 0 bases and J shed 4 bases, with 13 bases lying between them. The CDR3 length is 15 residues. CDR1 is SGDLS, CDR2 YYNGEE, per germline. The CDR3 DNA sequence: TGTGCCAGCAGCGTAGGGAAGGGCCCGGGCACTGAAGCTTTCTTT. This sequence encodes CASSVGKGPGTEAFF.

This clone came up once. V and J are TRBV5-4 and TRBJ2-2; maybe TRBD1 (5 bases). The CDR3 totals 15 residues. Germline V lookup: CDR1 SGHNT, CDR2 YYREEE (reference sequence). V lost 4 bases to trimming and J lost 3 bases, with 13 bases between them. The CDR3 DNA reads TGTGCCAGCAGCCGAGTGGGGCAGGACACCGGGGAGCTGTTTTTT. Translation gives CASSRVGQDTGELFF.

The gene calls are TRBV11-2 and TRBJ2-7; D is uncertain. Germline loops: CDR1 SGHAT, CDR2 FQNNGV. V lost 1 base, J lost 4 bases, and 11 bases lay in between. The CDR3 has 14 residues. CDR3 in DNA: TGTGCCAGCAGCTTAGTGGTATGGCCTTACGAGCAGTACTTC. Translated: CASSLVVWPYEQYF.

The gene calls are TRBV7-9 and TRBJ1-5; D is ambiguous. The CDR3 is 18 residues long. CDR1 is SEHNR, CDR2 FQNEAQ, per germline (reference sequence). V gave up 1 base and J gave up 7 bases, with 23 bases separating them. The CDR3 loop reads CASSLESLTGAAEQPQHF. The DNA for the CDR3 is TGTGCCAGCAGCTTAGAATCCCTTACGGGTGCGGCGGAGCAGCCCCAGCATTTT.

The CDR3, as DNA: TGTGCCACCAGAGAGATCGACAGGGGAGGTATTGACACTGAAGCTTTCTTT. Translated: CATREIDRGGIDTEAFF. The chain links TRBV10-3 to TRBJ1-1, with 8 bases identical to TRBD1. The V and J ends lost 10 bases and 3 bases, in that order; junction bases with no gene match: 19. Germline assignment: CDR1 ENHRY and CDR2 SYGVKD. The CDR3 extends over 17 amino acids.

V and J are TRBV29-1 and TRBJ2-1; 8 nucleotides match TRBD1. The CDR3 loop spans 16 amino acids. After removal of 2 bases from V and 3 bases from J, the junction contained 9 bases not matched to a gene. Germline loops: CDR1 SQVTM, CDR2 ANQGSEA. The CDR3 loop reads CSVEPTWDRNYNEQFF. As DNA, the CDR3 is TGCAGCGTTGAACCTACCTGGGACAGGAACTACAATGAGCAGTTCTTC.

This clone was counted between two and nine times. V and J are TRBV6-5 and TRBJ1-5; no reliable D call. The germline CDR1 and CDR2 sequences are MNHEY and SVGAGI. The CDR3 consists of 14 residues. The V gene lost 7 bases and the J gene lost 0 bases, with 10 bases spanning the gap. The CDR3 DNA reads TGTGCCAGCATGGCGGGGTATAGCAATCAGCCCCAGCATTTT. Its translation: CASMAGYSNQPQHF.

The chain employs TRBV6-5 and TRBJ2-7; 9 positions match TRBD1. Trimming removed 2 bases from V and 0 bases from J; junction bases left unmatched: 2. Per the germline V gene, CDR1 is MNHEY and CDR2 is SVGAGI. The CDR3 is made up of 15 amino acids. This chain's CDR3 is CASSYGTGSSYEQYF. In DNA form, the CDR3 reads TGTGCCAGCAGTTACGGGACAGGGTCCTCCTACGAGCAGTACTTC.

This sequence joins TRBV10-2 and TRBJ1-1; possibly TRBD1 for D (5 bases). The germline V gene has CDR1 WSHSY and CDR2 SAAADI. This CDR3 has 14 amino acids. Trimming cost V 4 bases and J 1 base, with 10 bases left between them. Here the CDR3 reads CASSGGAGNTEAFF. The CDR3 DNA reads TGCGCCAGCAGTGGCGGGGCAGGGAACACTGAAGCTTTCTTT.

The CDR3 bases are TGTGCCAGCAGTGGCTACGGATGGGAGCAGTACTTC. As protein: CASSGYGWEQYF. The chain employs TRBV6-5 and TRBJ2-7, with D unresolved. Germline V gene sequence: CDR1 MNHEY, CDR2 SVGAGI. CDR3 length: 12 amino acids. The V end was cut by 5 bases, the J end by 7 bases, with 12 bases between.

The chain recombines TRBV5-4 with TRBJ2-7, with a possible D match to TRBD2 (5 bases). There are 13 residues in the CDR3. Trimming removed 5 bases from V and 3 bases from J, with 12 bases in between. Per germline, CDR1 SGHNT and CDR2 YYREEE (reference sequence). CDR3 loop: CASSTRPLYEQYF. In DNA form, the CDR3 reads TGTGCCAGCAGTACTAGGCCCCTCTACGAGCAGTACTTC.